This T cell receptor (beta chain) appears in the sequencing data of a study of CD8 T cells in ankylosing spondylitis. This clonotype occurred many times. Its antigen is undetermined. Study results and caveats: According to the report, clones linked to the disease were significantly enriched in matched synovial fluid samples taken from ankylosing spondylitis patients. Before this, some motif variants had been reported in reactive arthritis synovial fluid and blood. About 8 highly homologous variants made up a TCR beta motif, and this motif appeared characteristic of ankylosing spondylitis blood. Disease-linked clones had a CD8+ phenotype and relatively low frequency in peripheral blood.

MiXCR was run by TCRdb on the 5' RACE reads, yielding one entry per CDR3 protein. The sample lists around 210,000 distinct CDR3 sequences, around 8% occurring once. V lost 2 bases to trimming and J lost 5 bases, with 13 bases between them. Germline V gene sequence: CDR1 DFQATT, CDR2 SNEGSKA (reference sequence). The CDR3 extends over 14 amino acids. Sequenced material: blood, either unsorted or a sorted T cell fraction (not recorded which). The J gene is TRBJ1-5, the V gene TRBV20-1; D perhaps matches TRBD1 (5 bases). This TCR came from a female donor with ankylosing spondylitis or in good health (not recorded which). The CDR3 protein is CSARTPGRDQPQHF. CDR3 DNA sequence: TGCAGTGCTAGAACCCCGGGCAGGGATCAGCCCCAGCATTTT.